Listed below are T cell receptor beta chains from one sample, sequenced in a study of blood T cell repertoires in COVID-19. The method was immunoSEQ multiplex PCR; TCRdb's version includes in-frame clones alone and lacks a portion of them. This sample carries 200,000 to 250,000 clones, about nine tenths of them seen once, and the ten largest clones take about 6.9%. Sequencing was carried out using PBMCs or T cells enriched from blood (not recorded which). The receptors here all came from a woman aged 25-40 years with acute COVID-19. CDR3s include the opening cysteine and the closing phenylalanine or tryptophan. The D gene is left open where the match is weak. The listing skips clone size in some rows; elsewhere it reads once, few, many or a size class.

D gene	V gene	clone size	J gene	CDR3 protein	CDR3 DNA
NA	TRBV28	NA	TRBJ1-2	CASSSLGMDRDYGYTF	TGTGCCAGCAGTTCCCTAGGTATGGACAGAGACTATGGCTACACCTTC
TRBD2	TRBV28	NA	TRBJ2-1	CASSPGLAYNEQFF	TGTGCCAGCAGCCCGGGACTAGCCTACAATGAGCAGTTCTTC
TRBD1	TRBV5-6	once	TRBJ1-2	CASSRDRAHYGYTF	TGTGCCAGCAGCCGGGACAGGGCTCACTATGGCTACACCTTC
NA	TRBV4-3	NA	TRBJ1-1	CASSQTGIGTEAFF	TGCGCCAGCAGTCAAACAGGGATTGGCACTGAAGCTTTCTTT
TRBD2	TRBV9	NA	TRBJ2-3	CASSVATAGGLNTQYF	TGTGCCAGCAGCGTAGCTACGGCGGGGGGGCTAAATACGCAGTATTTT
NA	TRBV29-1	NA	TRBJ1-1	CSVHRTGTGSEAFF	TGCAGCGTCCATCGAACAGGGACCGGATCTGAAGCTTTCTTT
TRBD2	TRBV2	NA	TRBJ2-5	CASSATGGAGTQYF	TGTGCCAGCAGTGCGACGGGGGGAGCGGGGACCCAGTACTTC
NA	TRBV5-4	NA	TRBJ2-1	CASSLQQGPYNEQFF	TGTGCCAGCAGCTTGCAACAGGGTCCCTACAATGAGCAGTTCTTC
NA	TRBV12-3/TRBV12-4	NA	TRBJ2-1	CASAENRHEQFF	TGTGCCAGTGCGGAGAACCGGCATGAGCAGTTCTTC
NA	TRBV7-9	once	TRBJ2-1	CASSLDSQPLNEQFF	TGTGCCAGCAGCTTGGACTCCCAACCTTTAAATGAGCAGTTCTTC
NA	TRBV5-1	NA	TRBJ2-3	CASRKSGYTDTQYF	TGCGCCAGCAGGAAAAGCGGGTACACAGATACGCAGTATTTT
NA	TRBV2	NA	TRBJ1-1	CASSEAPSTEAFF	TGTGCCAGCAGTGAAGCGCCCAGTACTGAAGCTTTCTTT
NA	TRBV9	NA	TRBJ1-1	CASSPPGGGGYTEAFF	TGTGCCAGCAGCCCCCCCGGCGGGGGAGGGTACACTGAAGCTTTCTTT
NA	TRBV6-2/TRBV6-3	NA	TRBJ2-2	CASSYPTRRELFF	TGTGCCAGCAGTTACCCGACACGCAGGGAGCTGTTTTTT
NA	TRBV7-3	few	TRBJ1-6	CASSLTVQGNSPLHF	TGTGCCAGCAGCTTAACGGTACAGGGAAATTCACCCCTCCACTTT
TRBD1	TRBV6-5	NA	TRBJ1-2	CASRGTGKVGYTF	TGTGCCAGCAGAGGGACAGGGAAAGTTGGCTACACCTTC
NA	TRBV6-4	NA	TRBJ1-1	CASARDDGNEAFF	TGTGCCAGCGCCCGTGACGACGGGAATGAAGCTTTCTTT
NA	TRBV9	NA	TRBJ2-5	CASSVAAGKQETQYF	TGTGCCAGCAGCGTAGCGGCGGGGAAACAAGAGACCCAGTACTTC
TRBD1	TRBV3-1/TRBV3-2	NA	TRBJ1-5	CASSHGQGVIQPQHF	TGTGCCAGCAGCCATGGACAGGGGGTGATTCAGCCCCAGCATTTT
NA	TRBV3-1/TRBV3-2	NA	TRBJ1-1	CASSHGVQGEAFF	TGTGCCAGCAGCCATGGAGTACAGGGCGAAGCTTTCTTT
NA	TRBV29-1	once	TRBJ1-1	CSVRGMNTEAFF	TGCAGCGTTAGGGGAATGAACACTGAAGCTTTCTTT
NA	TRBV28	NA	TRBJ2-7	CASSPLTGPTYEQYF	TGTGCCAGCAGTCCTCTGACAGGTCCGACCTACGAGCAGTACTTC
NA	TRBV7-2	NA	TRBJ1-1	CASSLGQITEAFF	TGTGCCAGCAGCTTAGGTCAGATCACTGAAGCTTTCTTT
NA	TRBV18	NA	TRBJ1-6	CASSPLESSYNSPLHF	TGTGCCAGCTCACCCCTTGAGAGCTCCTATAATTCACCCCTCCACTTT
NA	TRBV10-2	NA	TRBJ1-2	CASSQRVRSDYGYTF	TGCGCCAGCAGCCAACGGGTGAGGTCTGACTATGGCTACACCTTC
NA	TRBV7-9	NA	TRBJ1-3	CASSLVKTVFSGNTIYF	TGTGCCAGCAGCTTAGTAAAGACAGTTTTCTCTGGAAACACCATATATTTT
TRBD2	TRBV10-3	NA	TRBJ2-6	CAIMVLAGGRSGANVLTF	TGTGCCATCATGGTGTTAGCGGGAGGACGCTCTGGGGCCAACGTCCTGACTTTC
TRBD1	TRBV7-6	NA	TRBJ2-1	CASSLADRAAYNEQFF	TGTGCCAGCAGCTTAGCGGACAGGGCGGCCTACAATGAGCAGTTCTTC
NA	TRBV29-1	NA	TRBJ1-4	CSAKTGRGYEKLFF	TGCAGCGCCAAGACAGGCAGGGGATATGAAAAACTGTTTTTT
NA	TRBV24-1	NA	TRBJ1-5	CATSGGYSNQPQHF	TGTGCCACCAGTGGCGGCTACAGCAATCAGCCCCAGCATTTT
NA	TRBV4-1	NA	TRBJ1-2	CASSQGIGGYTF	TGCGCCAGCAGCCAGGGCATTGGAGGCTACACCTTC
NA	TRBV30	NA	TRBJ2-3	CAWGYGGGALDTQYF	TGTGCCTGGGGGTACGGAGGGGGGGCACTAGATACGCAGTATTTT
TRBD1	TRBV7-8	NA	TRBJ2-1	CASIKNGQGAYNEQFF	TGTGCCAGCATCAAAAACGGACAGGGGGCGTACAATGAGCAGTTCTTC
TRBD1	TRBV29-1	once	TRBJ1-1	CSVGTGGSTEAFF	TGCAGCGTTGGTACAGGGGGTAGCACTGAAGCTTTCTTT
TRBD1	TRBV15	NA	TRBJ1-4	CATSQGGHKTNEKLFF	TGTGCCACCAGCCAAGGGGGCCACAAGACTAATGAAAAACTGTTTTTT
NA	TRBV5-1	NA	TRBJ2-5	CASSMGDMRETQYF	TGCGCCAGCAGCATGGGGGACATGCGAGAGACCCAGTACTTC
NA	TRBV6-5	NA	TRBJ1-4	CASSAGGLNEKLFF	TGTGCCAGCAGCGCGGGTGGGCTCAATGAAAAACTGTTTTTT
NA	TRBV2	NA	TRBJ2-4	CASSTGGVTAKNIQYF	TGTGCCAGCAGTACCGGAGGGGTGACGGCCAAAAACATTCAGTACTTC
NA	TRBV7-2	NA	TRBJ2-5	CASSSGILAGETQYF	TGTGCCAGCAGCTCTGGGATACTCGCGGGGGAGACCCAGTACTTC
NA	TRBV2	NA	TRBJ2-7	CASSATVITYEQYF	TGTGCCAGCAGTGCGACAGTGATCACCTACGAGCAGTACTTC